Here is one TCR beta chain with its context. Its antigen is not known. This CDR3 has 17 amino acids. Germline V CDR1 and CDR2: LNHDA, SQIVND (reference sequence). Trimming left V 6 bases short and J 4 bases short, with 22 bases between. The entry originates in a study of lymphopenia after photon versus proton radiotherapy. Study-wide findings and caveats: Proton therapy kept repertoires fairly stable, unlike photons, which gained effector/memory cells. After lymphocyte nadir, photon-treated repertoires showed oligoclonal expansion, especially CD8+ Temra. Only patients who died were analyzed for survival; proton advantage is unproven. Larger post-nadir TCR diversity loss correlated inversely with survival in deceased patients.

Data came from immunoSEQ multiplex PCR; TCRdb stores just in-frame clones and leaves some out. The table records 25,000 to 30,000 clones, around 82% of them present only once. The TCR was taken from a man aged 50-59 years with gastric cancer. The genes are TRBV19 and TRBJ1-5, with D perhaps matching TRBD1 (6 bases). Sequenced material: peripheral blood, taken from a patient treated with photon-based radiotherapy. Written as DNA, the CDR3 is TGTGCCAGTAGGCTAAACAGGGAAGGGGGTAAAAATCAGCCCCAGCATTTT. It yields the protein CASRLNREGGKNQPQHF. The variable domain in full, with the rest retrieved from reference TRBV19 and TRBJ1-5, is DGGITQSPKYLFRKEGQNVTLSCEQNLNHDAMYWYRQDPGQGLRLIYYSQIVNDFQKGDIAEGYSVSREKKESFPLTVTSAQKNPTAFYLCASRLNREGGKNQPQHFGDGTRLSIL.